One TCR beta chain is described in this entry. The antigen is undetermined. The data originate from a study of cytomegalovirus exposure and HLA in healthy donors. The CDR3 runs 14 residues. Germline V gene lookup returns CDR1 MDHEN and CDR2 SYDVKM. V lost 5 bases and J lost 4, with 15 bases in between. Study-wide results and limits: Around 18,000 TCR beta sequences were associated with HLA alleles at 0.05 false discovery rate in a later analysis.

The PCR contained 60 Vbeta and 13 Jbeta primers. TCRdb's table, derived via immunoSEQ multiplex PCR, lists solely in-frame clones and lacks some. This table has 100,000 to 150,000 clones, roughly 83% appearing once. The sequence was collected from a girl aged 2 to 10 in good health and CMV-seronegative. Sequencing was performed on PBMCs. The genes are TRBV28 and TRBJ2-7; no clear D. CDR3 sequence: CASSPGSFVYEQYF. CDR3 in DNA: TGTGCCAGCAGTCCAGGAAGCTTCGTTTACGAGCAGTACTTC. The full variable domain, with the rest looked up from reference TRBV28 and TRBJ2-7, is DVKVTQSSRYLVKRTGEKVFLECVQDMDHENMFWYRQDPGLGLRLIYFSYDVKMKEKGDIPEGYSVSREKKERFSLILESASTNQTSMYLCASSPGSFVYEQYFGPGTRLTVT.